The rows below give T cell receptor beta chains drawn from one sample of a study of T cell responses to AZD1222 COVID-19 vaccine. The table came from immunoSEQ multiplex PCR; TCRdb's copy has only in-frame clones and leaves some out. The sample has about 90,000 clones; roughly 90% are singletons. Sequencing was performed on peripheral blood, taken on day 0 of AZD1222 vaccination. Receptors were obtained from an adult in good health. The CDR3 runs from the conserved cysteine through the conserved F or W. Each record gives: J gene, D gene, V gene, clone size, CDR3 protein, CDR3 DNA. The D gene is left open where the match is weak. Some rows have no size entry. The others give once, few or many, or a class for an expanded clone.

j_call: TRBJ2-5; d_call: -; v_call: TRBV7-2; clone_size: -; cdr3_aa: CASSLRQSQETQYF; cdr3_nt: TGTGCCAGCAGCTTACGACAGAGCCAAGAGACCCAGTACTTC
j_call: TRBJ1-4; d_call: -; v_call: TRBV28; clone_size: -; cdr3_aa: CASRRGGSVEKLFF; cdr3_nt: TGTGCCAGCCGCCGGGGGGGTTCGGTGGAAAAACTGTTTTTT
j_call: TRBJ1-2; d_call: -; v_call: TRBV19; clone_size: once; cdr3_aa: CASSADGYTF; cdr3_nt: TGTGCCAGTAGTGCGGATGGCTACACCTTC
j_call: TRBJ2-1; d_call: -; v_call: TRBV27; clone_size: -; cdr3_aa: CASSPQGGEQFF; cdr3_nt: TGTGCCAGCAGTCCACAAGGGGGTGAGCAGTTCTTC
j_call: TRBJ1-2; d_call: -; v_call: TRBV28; clone_size: -; cdr3_aa: CAISSIANYGYTF; cdr3_nt: TGTGCCATTTCATCAATAGCTAACTATGGCTACACCTTC
j_call: TRBJ2-3; d_call: -; v_call: TRBV5-1; clone_size: -; cdr3_aa: CASSLRVGDTQYF; cdr3_nt: TGCGCCAGCAGCTTGAGGGTTGGAGATACGCAGTATTTT
j_call: TRBJ2-7; d_call: TRBD1; v_call: TRBV2; clone_size: -; cdr3_aa: CASGSGGGKEQYF; cdr3_nt: TGTGCCAGCGGGTCAGGGGGCGGGAAGGAGCAGTACTTC
j_call: TRBJ2-1; d_call: TRBD2; v_call: TRBV19; clone_size: few; cdr3_aa: CASTLSREEEQFF; cdr3_nt: TGTGCCAGTACCCTCTCGCGGGAGGAAGAGCAGTTCTTC
j_call: TRBJ2-5; d_call: -; v_call: TRBV4-3; clone_size: -; cdr3_aa: CASSQEVGSGGETQYF; cdr3_nt: TGCGCCAGCAGCCAAGAAGTGGGGTCGGGTGGAGAGACCCAGTACTTC
j_call: TRBJ2-7; d_call: -; v_call: TRBV27; clone_size: -; cdr3_aa: CASSLSWGAIYEQYF; cdr3_nt: TGTGCCAGCAGTTTATCGTGGGGGGCCATCTACGAGCAGTACTTC
j_call: TRBJ2-3; d_call: TRBD2; v_call: TRBV24-1; clone_size: -; cdr3_aa: CATSETGLAVTATDTQYF; cdr3_nt: TGTGCCACCAGTGAGACAGGACTAGCGGTGACGGCCACAGATACGCAGTATTTT
j_call: TRBJ2-3; d_call: TRBD1; v_call: TRBV7-9; clone_size: -; cdr3_aa: CASSLGDRGGADTQYF; cdr3_nt: TGTGCCAGCAGCTTAGGGGACAGGGGAGGCGCAGATACGCAGTATTTT
j_call: TRBJ2-2; d_call: -; v_call: TRBV6-2/TRBV6-3; clone_size: -; cdr3_aa: CASSYRFATGELFF; cdr3_nt: TGTGCCAGCAGTTACCGTTTCGCCACCGGGGAGCTGTTTTTT
j_call: TRBJ1-2; d_call: -; v_call: TRBV6-6; clone_size: once; cdr3_aa: CASSYPLSYGYTF; cdr3_nt: TGTGCCAGCAGTTATCCACTCTCCTATGGCTACACCTTC
j_call: TRBJ1-4; d_call: -; v_call: TRBV21-1; clone_size: -; cdr3_aa: CASSNSQGSEKLFF; cdr3_nt: TGTGCCAGCAGCAACTCACAGGGGAGTGAAAAACTGTTTTTT
j_call: TRBJ1-2; d_call: TRBD1; v_call: TRBV10-2; clone_size: -; cdr3_aa: CASSFDREGGYTF; cdr3_nt: TGCGCCAGCAGCTTCGACAGGGAGGGGGGCTACACCTTC
j_call: TRBJ2-2; d_call: TRBD1; v_call: TRBV2; clone_size: -; cdr3_aa: CATAGTGFTGELFF; cdr3_nt: TGTGCCACCGCCGGGACAGGGTTCACCGGGGAGCTGTTTTTT
j_call: TRBJ1-4; d_call: -; v_call: TRBV7-9; clone_size: -; cdr3_aa: CATRTVGGEKLFF; cdr3_nt: TGTGCCACGCGAACAGTCGGAGGTGAAAAACTGTTTTTT
j_call: TRBJ2-1; d_call: TRBD2; v_call: TRBV11-2; clone_size: -; cdr3_aa: CASSPLRPTSGAQFF; cdr3_nt: TGTGCCAGCAGCCCCCTACGCCCGACTAGCGGGGCCCAGTTCTTC
j_call: TRBJ1-1; d_call: -; v_call: TRBV4-1; clone_size: -; cdr3_aa: CASSSWTLNTEAFF; cdr3_nt: TGCGCCAGCAGCTCATGGACACTGAACACTGAAGCTTTCTTT
j_call: TRBJ2-2; d_call: -; v_call: TRBV3-1/TRBV3-2; clone_size: -; cdr3_aa: CASSQDFTGELFF; cdr3_nt: TGTGCCAGCAGCCAAGATTTCACCGGGGAGCTGTTTTTT
j_call: TRBJ2-7; d_call: TRBD1; v_call: TRBV28; clone_size: -; cdr3_aa: CASSLGGQGGYYEQYF; cdr3_nt: TGTGCCAGCAGTTTAGGGGGACAGGGTGGCTACTACGAGCAGTACTTC
j_call: TRBJ1-1; d_call: -; v_call: TRBV10-3; clone_size: -; cdr3_aa: CAISELYEAFF; cdr3_nt: TGTGCCATCAGTGAGTTATATGAAGCTTTCTTT
j_call: TRBJ1-2; d_call: -; v_call: TRBV29-1; clone_size: -; cdr3_aa: CSVGRSVDGYTF; cdr3_nt: TGCAGCGTTGGACGGTCGGTTGATGGCTACACCTTC
j_call: TRBJ2-7; d_call: TRBD2; v_call: TRBV5-1; clone_size: -; cdr3_aa: CASSLLAGGPSYEQYF; cdr3_nt: TGCGCCAGCAGCTTGCTAGCGGGAGGGCCTTCCTACGAGCAGTACTTC
j_call: TRBJ2-3; d_call: -; v_call: TRBV11-2; clone_size: once; cdr3_aa: CASSLLGVTTDTQYF; cdr3_nt: TGTGCCAGCAGCTTATTAGGCGTTACCACAGATACGCAGTATTTT
j_call: TRBJ2-2; d_call: -; v_call: TRBV7-9; clone_size: -; cdr3_aa: CASSLEALSGELFF; cdr3_nt: TGTGCCAGCAGCTTGGAGGCTTTGTCCGGGGAGCTGTTTTTT
j_call: TRBJ2-1; d_call: -; v_call: TRBV10-3; clone_size: -; cdr3_aa: CAIKGSAAPYNEQFF; cdr3_nt: TGTGCCATCAAGGGCAGCGCAGCTCCCTACAATGAGCAGTTCTTC
j_call: TRBJ1-1; d_call: -; v_call: TRBV9; clone_size: -; cdr3_aa: CASSVANHLMNTEAFF; cdr3_nt: TGTGCCAGCAGCGTAGCAAACCATCTTATGAACACTGAAGCTTTCTTT
j_call: TRBJ1-2; d_call: -; v_call: TRBV2; clone_size: once; cdr3_aa: CASSETQGGGYTF; cdr3_nt: TGTGCCAGCAGTGAAACCCAGGGTGGAGGCTACACCTTC
j_call: TRBJ2-1; d_call: TRBD2; v_call: TRBV6-6; clone_size: -; cdr3_aa: CASSPPLAGVYNEQFF; cdr3_nt: TGTGCCAGCAGCCCCCCTTTAGCGGGGGTCTACAATGAGCAGTTCTTC
j_call: TRBJ1-5; d_call: TRBD1; v_call: TRBV30; clone_size: -; cdr3_aa: CAWSPGGSNQPQHF; cdr3_nt: TGTGCCTGGAGCCCAGGGGGTAGCAATCAGCCCCAGCATTTT
j_call: TRBJ2-1; d_call: -; v_call: TRBV28; clone_size: -; cdr3_aa: CASLFYNEQFF; cdr3_nt: TGTGCCAGCCTATTCTACAATGAGCAGTTCTTC
j_call: TRBJ1-4; d_call: -; v_call: TRBV2; clone_size: -; cdr3_aa: CASGDEKLFF; cdr3_nt: TGTGCCAGCGGAGATGAAAAACTGTTTTTT
j_call: TRBJ2-3; d_call: -; v_call: TRBV11-2; clone_size: once; cdr3_aa: CASSLGPQLNTQYF; cdr3_nt: TGTGCCAGCAGCTTAGGGCCCCAGTTAAATACGCAGTATTTT
j_call: TRBJ1-5; d_call: -; v_call: TRBV18; clone_size: -; cdr3_aa: CASSPHPNQPQHF; cdr3_nt: TGTGCCAGCTCACCTCATCCTAATCAGCCCCAGCATTTT
j_call: TRBJ2-2; d_call: -; v_call: TRBV7-9; clone_size: -; cdr3_aa: CASRRGLAANTGELFF; cdr3_nt: TGTGCCAGCAGACGGGGGCTAGCGGCAAACACCGGGGAGCTGTTTTTT
j_call: TRBJ2-1; d_call: -; v_call: TRBV19; clone_size: -; cdr3_aa: CASSFRDGNNEQFF; cdr3_nt: TGTGCCAGTAGCTTCCGGGACGGGAACAATGAGCAGTTCTTC
j_call: TRBJ1-1; d_call: TRBD1; v_call: TRBV27; clone_size: once; cdr3_aa: CASIRGRPGEAFF; cdr3_nt: TGTGCCAGCATCAGGGGGCGGCCTGGTGAAGCTTTCTTT
j_call: TRBJ2-1; d_call: -; v_call: TRBV5-4; clone_size: -; cdr3_aa: CASSPGPNNEQFF; cdr3_nt: TGTGCCAGCAGCCCTGGGCCAAACAATGAGCAGTTCTTC
j_call: TRBJ1-1; d_call: -; v_call: TRBV28; clone_size: -; cdr3_aa: CASSSGQLNTEAFF; cdr3_nt: TGTGCCAGCAGCTCAGGACAGCTTAACACTGAAGCTTTCTTT
j_call: TRBJ1-2; d_call: -; v_call: TRBV27; clone_size: -; cdr3_aa: CASSSTAAGEGYTF; cdr3_nt: TGTGCCAGCAGTTCCACGGCCGCTGGGGAAGGCTACACCTTC
j_call: TRBJ1-5; d_call: -; v_call: TRBV7-9; clone_size: -; cdr3_aa: CASSANRGGRSHQPQHF; cdr3_nt: TGTGCCAGCAGCGCGAATCGGGGAGGGCGGTCCCATCAGCCCCAGCATTTT
j_call: TRBJ2-2; d_call: -; v_call: TRBV7-3; clone_size: once; cdr3_aa: CASSSTGPGELFF; cdr3_nt: TGTGCCAGCAGTTCCACGGGGCCCGGGGAGCTGTTTTTT
j_call: TRBJ2-7; d_call: -; v_call: TRBV19; clone_size: -; cdr3_aa: CASSSSRQSYEQYF; cdr3_nt: TGTGCCAGTAGTTCTTCTAGACAGTCCTACGAGCAGTACTTC
j_call: TRBJ2-7; d_call: TRBD1; v_call: TRBV5-1; clone_size: once; cdr3_aa: CASSPGTGGTYEQYF; cdr3_nt: TGCGCCAGCAGCCCGGGGACAGGGGGCACCTACGAGCAGTACTTC
j_call: TRBJ2-1; d_call: TRBD2; v_call: TRBV11-2; clone_size: -; cdr3_aa: CASSFSGSYNEQFF; cdr3_nt: TGTGCCAGCAGCTTTAGCGGGTCCTACAATGAGCAGTTCTTC
j_call: TRBJ2-1; d_call: TRBD2; v_call: TRBV7-9; clone_size: -; cdr3_aa: CASSPGLAGGFNEQFF; cdr3_nt: TGTGCCAGCAGCCCAGGACTAGCGGGAGGCTTTAATGAGCAGTTCTTC
j_call: TRBJ1-1; d_call: TRBD1; v_call: TRBV5-1; clone_size: once; cdr3_aa: CASKRQGATNTEAFF; cdr3_nt: TGCGCCAGCAAAAGGCAGGGGGCCACTAACACTGAAGCTTTCTTT
j_call: TRBJ1-5; d_call: -; v_call: TRBV6-6; clone_size: -; cdr3_aa: CASSYDAGTSNQPQHF; cdr3_nt: TGTGCCAGCAGTTACGACGCCGGGACGAGCAATCAGCCCCAGCATTTT